This entry describes one TCR beta chain. Its antigen is undetermined. One base away lies a much larger clone, so this may be a sequencing read error. This CDR3 is 15 amino acids long. From germline, CDR1 is MNHEY and CDR2 SVGAGI. Exclusion applied to patients with other autoimmune diseases, uncontrolled infections, pregnancy or lactation. Clinical symptoms and serum thyroxine were used for diagnosis; TRAb, thyroid ultrasound and orbital computed tomography were also relied on. As the template, RNA transcripts were used to amplify TCR beta CDR3 regions. A first-round RT-PCR used HTBI primers, followed by a second-round multiplex PCR. TCRdb recomputed calls from the multiplex PCR reads with MiXCR, one row per CDR3 protein. The sample contains around 590,000 distinct CDR3 sequences, under 40% of which appear only once. This sample stems from a study of Graves' ophthalmopathy and Graves' hyperthyroidism. Whole-study findings and limits: The majority of expanded thyroid clonotypes above 0.001 frequency also occurred in blood.

Sequencing was done on a sample of peripheral blood or thyroid tissue (not recorded which). The V gene is TRBV6-5, the J gene TRBJ2-7, with D perhaps matching TRBD1 (5 bases). The source is an adult man with Graves' hyperthyroidism. The DNA of the CDR3 is TGTGCCGGCAGTTACTCGAAGGGGAACCAGCACGAGCAGTACTTC. Translated, it gives CAGSYSKGNQHEQYF.